This T cell receptor beta chain emerged from a study of cytomegalovirus exposure and HLA in healthy donors. Study-wide results and limits: Most TCR sequences were rare, but some public TCRs occurred in many donors. Through in vitro validation, three CMV-associated chains were shown to be specific for CMV antigens. Using the classifier, cytomegalovirus status was reportedly diagnosed with high specificity and sensitivity.

Points on this clone: Its antigen is unidentified.

It was the approximately 120-subject validation cohort, separate from the approximately 620-subject first cohort, to which the donors belonged. The V gene's germline CDR1 is MGHRA and CDR2 YSYEKL. V was pared by 1 base and J by 10 bases, with 11 bases between. The CDR3 length is 13 residues. The repertoire was sequenced with immunoSEQ multiplex PCR; TCRdb's copy has only in-frame clones and lacks some. The sample lists about 150,000 clones, about 82% occurring once. The receptor was isolated from a human donor in good health. Source material: PBMCs. V gene TRBV4-1 combines with J gene TRBJ2-4, with D possibly TRBD2 on 5 matching bases. CDR3 nucleotide sequence: TGCGCCAGCAGCCAAGTTCGAGGGCCTATTCAGTACTTC. It specifies CASSQVRGPIQYF.